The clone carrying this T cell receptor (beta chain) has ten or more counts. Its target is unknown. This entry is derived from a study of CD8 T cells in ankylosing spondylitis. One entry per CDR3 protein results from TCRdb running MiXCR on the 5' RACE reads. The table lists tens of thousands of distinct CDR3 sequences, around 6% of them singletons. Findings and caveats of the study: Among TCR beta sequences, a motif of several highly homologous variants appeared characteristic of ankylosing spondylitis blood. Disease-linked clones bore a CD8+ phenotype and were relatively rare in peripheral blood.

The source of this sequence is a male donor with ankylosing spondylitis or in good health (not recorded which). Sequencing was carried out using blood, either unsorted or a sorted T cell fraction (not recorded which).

The CDR3 nucleotides read TGCAGTGCTAGCAGGACTGCGGAAGAGACCCAGTACTTC. Its translation is CSASRTAEETQYF. The chain is built from TRBV20-1 and TRBJ2-5; possibly TRBD2 for D (5 bases). The CDR3 covers 13 residues. The germline V gene encodes CDR1 DFQATT and CDR2 SNEGSKA (reference sequence). V shed 3 bases and J shed 3 bases, with 11 bases lying between them.